The clone carrying this T cell receptor (beta chain) was seen only a few times. Mismatch with germline at one junction end may stem from a read error. This specimen belongs to a study of blood T cells in healthy people across ages. The CDR3 is 15 residues long. The authors ran a second PCR of roughly 6 to 12 cycles using a sample-barcoded 5' primer and a J-beta primer mix. TCRdb re-derived calls from the 5' RACE reads in MiXCR, one entry per CDR3 protein. The table lists about 700,000 distinct CDR3 sequences, about 30% of them singletons, with over 15% in the top ten. The sequence derives from a woman aged 80 or over in good health. The chain combines TRBV12-3 or TRBV12-4 with TRBJ2-3; D is perhaps TRBD1 (6 bases). The sample consisted of blood. This CDR3 is CASSFPGQSTDAQYF. The DNA for the CDR3 is TGTGCCAGCAGTTTCCCCGGACAGAGCACAGATGCGCAGTATTTC.